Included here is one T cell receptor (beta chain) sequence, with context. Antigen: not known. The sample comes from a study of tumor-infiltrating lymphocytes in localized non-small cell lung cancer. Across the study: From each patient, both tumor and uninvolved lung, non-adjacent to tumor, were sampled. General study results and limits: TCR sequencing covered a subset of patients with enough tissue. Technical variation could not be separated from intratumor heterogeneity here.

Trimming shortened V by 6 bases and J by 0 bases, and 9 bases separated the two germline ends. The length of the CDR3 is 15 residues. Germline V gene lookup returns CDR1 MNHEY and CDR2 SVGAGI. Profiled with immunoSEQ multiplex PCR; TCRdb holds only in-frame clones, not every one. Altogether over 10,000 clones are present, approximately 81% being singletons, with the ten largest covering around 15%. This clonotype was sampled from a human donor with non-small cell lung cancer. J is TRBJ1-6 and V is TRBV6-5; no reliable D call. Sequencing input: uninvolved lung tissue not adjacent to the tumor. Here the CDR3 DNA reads TGTGCCAGCAGAGACCCAAGCTCCTATAATTCACCCCTCCACTTT. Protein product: CASRDPSSYNSPLHF.